This TCR beta chain originates from a study of beta chain features in type 1 diabetes. Details on this clone: Its antigen is undetermined.

The study reverse transcribed the entire isolated RNA, so it sequenced expressed TCRB transcripts. Read counts averaged around 3.6 million for samples of naive, central memory and regulatory T cells. The method was immunoSEQ multiplex PCR; TCRdb's version includes in-frame clones alone and lacks a portion of them. The table has some 230,000 clones, around 9.6% seen once. Sorting based on CD45RO/CCR7/CD25/CD127/CD95/CD27 separated CD4+ naive, central memory, regulatory and stem cell-like memory cells. The purity of all sorted populations exceeded 95%. Study-wide points: TCRB CDR3s were moderately but significantly shorter in Type 1 diabetes patients in all four CD4+ subsets.

The CDR3 sequence is 15 residues long. After removal of 2 bases from V and 5 bases from J, the junction contained 6 bases not matched to a gene. CDR1 SGHTA and CDR2 FQGTGA come from the germline V gene. The sample comprised naive CD4+ T cells from blood. The gene calls are TRBV7-3 and TRBJ2-1; 7 positions agree with TRBD2. This TCR derives from a young woman in good health. In DNA, the CDR3 is TGTGCCAGCAGCTTAGTGGGGGGGATAAACAATGAGCAGTTCTTC. This codes for CASSLVGGINNEQFF.